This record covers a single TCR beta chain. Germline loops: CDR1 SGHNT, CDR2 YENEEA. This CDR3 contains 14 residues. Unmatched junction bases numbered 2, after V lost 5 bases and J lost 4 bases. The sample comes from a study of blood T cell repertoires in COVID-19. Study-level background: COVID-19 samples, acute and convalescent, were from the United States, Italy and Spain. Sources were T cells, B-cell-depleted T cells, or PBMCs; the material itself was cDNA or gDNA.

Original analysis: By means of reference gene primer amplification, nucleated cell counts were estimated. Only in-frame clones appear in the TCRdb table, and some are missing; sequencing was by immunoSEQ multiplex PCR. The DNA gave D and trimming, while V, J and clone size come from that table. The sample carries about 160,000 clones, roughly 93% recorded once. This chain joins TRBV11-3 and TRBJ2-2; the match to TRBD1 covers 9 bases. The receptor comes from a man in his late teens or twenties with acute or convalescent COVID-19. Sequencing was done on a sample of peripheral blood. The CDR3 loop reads CASSRDRATGELFF. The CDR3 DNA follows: TGTGCCAGCAGCCGGGACAGGGCCACCGGGGAGCTGTTTTTT.